This T cell receptor beta chain was obtained from a study of blood T cell repertoires in COVID-19. The germline gives CDR1 MNHEY, CDR2 SMNVEV (reference sequence). The CDR3 spans 17 residues. V gave up 5 bases and J gave up 4 bases; unmatched junction bases: 14. This clone was seen only once. Profiled with immunoSEQ multiplex PCR; TCRdb holds only in-frame clones, not every one. The data hold about 33,000 clones, with roughly 85% observed a single time. This receptor was obtained from a woman older than 75 with active or convalescent COVID-19. The chain links TRBV27 to TRBJ2-7; 10 bases are a match to TRBD2. The sample taken for sequencing was peripheral blood. Written as DNA, the CDR3 is TGTGCCAGCAGTGACCCCCAGGGGAGCGGGAGGGAGTACGAGCAGTACTTC. It translates to CASSDPQGSGREYEQYF.